One and the same sample provided the 29 T cell receptor beta chains below, sequenced in a study of shared clonotypes between healthy human individuals. Libraries were prepared by immunoSEQ multiplex PCR; TCRdb keeps only in-frame clonotypes and omits some of them. This repertoire shows 2 million to 2.5 million clones, 95% found once; its top ten account for 0.13%. The sample comprised naive CD4+ T cells sorted from blood. The subset denotes: CD45RA+ positively selected. The source of these receptors is a man aged 18-30 years in good health.

CDR3 sequence: CASTRDRVTDTQYF. Here the CDR3 DNA reads TGTGCCAGCACCCGGGACAGGGTAACAGATACGCAGTATTTT. This chain uses TRBV6-5 with TRBJ2-3; 9 nucleotides agree with TRBD1. V shed 7 bases and J 3 bases; nucleotides not matched to a gene: 5. Germline V gene lookup returns CDR1 MNHEY and CDR2 SVGAGI. The CDR3 sequence is 14 residues long.

This chain connects TRBV5-1 to TRBJ2-5; 11 bases agree with TRBD2. V lost 0 bases and J lost 1; bases outside the gene matches: 8. The CDR3 consists of 18 residues. From germline, CDR1 is SGHRS and CDR2 YFSETQ. The CDR3 loop reads CASSLAASSGGTQETQYF. CDR3 bases: TGCGCCAGCAGCTTGGCGGCCTCTAGCGGGGGGACCCAAGAGACCCAGTACTTC.

Details on this clone: Other DNA sequences from this sample encode an identical CDR3 as well. The J gene is TRBJ2-1, the V gene TRBV6-5; perhaps TRBD1 as D (7 bases). The V end was cut by 6 bases, the J end by 9 bases, with 9 bases between. Germline V gene lookup returns CDR1 MNHEY and CDR2 SVGAGI. The CDR3 runs to 11 residues. DNA for the CDR3: TGTGCCAGCAGCCAGGGGGGTGAGCAGTTCTTC. It yields the protein CASSQGGEQFF.

The chain combines TRBV10-3 with TRBJ2-7; unclear D gene. The CDR3 runs to 15 residues. V was clipped by 3 bases and J by 4 bases, with 16 bases between them. Germline V gene sequence: CDR1 ENHRY, CDR2 SYGVKD. The CDR3 loop is CAISEGQEHYYEQYF. The CDR3 DNA reads as TGTGCCATCAGTGAAGGGCAGGAGCACTATTACGAGCAGTACTTC.

The chain links TRBV6-1 to TRBJ1-6; 7 nucleotides align to TRBD1. V was pared by 3 bases and J by 8 bases, with 7 bases of the junction left unmatched. The CDR3 is 15 amino acids. From germline, CDR1 is MNHNS and CDR2 SASEGT. As DNA, the CDR3 is TGTGCCAGCAGTGAGACCCCGAGGGGGCATTCACCCCTCCACTTT. This encodes CASSETPRGHSPLHF.

This clone was seen more than once but under ten times. Other DNA sequences within the sample encode an identical CDR3. The chain joins TRBV7-9 to TRBJ1-3; D gene ambiguous. Germline CDR1 and CDR2: SEHNR and FQNEAQ (reference sequence). There are 10 residues in the CDR3. With 8 bases removed from V and 1 base from J, the gap between germline ends came to 0 bases. In nucleotides, the CDR3 is TGTGCCAGCTCTGGAAACACCATATATTTT. It specifies CASSGNTIYF. Filled out from reference TRBV7-9 and TRBJ1-3, the complete variable domain reads DTGVSQNPRHKITKRGQNVTFRCDPISEHNRLYWYRQTLGQGPEFLTYFQNEAQLEKSRLLSDRFSAERPKGSFSTLEIQRTEQGDSAMYLCASSGNTIYFGEGSWLTVV.

The chain links TRBV5-1 to TRBJ2-1, with 11 bases matching TRBD2. CDR3 length equals 16 residues. Germline CDR1 is SGHRS and CDR2 is YFSETQ. V lost 3 bases to trimming and J lost 4 bases; unmatched junction nucleotides: 6. This CDR3 is CASSYTSGGPYNEQFF. The CDR3, as DNA: TGCGCCAGCAGCTATACTAGCGGGGGCCCTTACAATGAGCAGTTCTTC.

The rearrangement uses TRBV6-5 and TRBJ2-2; D gene unclear. CDR1 is MNHEY, CDR2 SVGAGI, per germline. Trimming shortened V by 6 bases and J by 0 bases, and 8 bases separated the two germline ends. This CDR3 has 14 amino acids. DNA of the CDR3: TGTGCCAGCAGCCTCACTCCGAACACCGGGGAGCTGTTTTTT. Translating gives CASSLTPNTGELFF.

The chain carries TRBV13 and TRBJ1-4; no firm D call. Germline lookup yields CDR1 PRHDT and CDR2 FYEKMQ (reference sequence). This CDR3 has 13 amino acids. Trimming took off 5 bases at V and 5 bases at J, with 9 bases between the two ends. The CDR3 bases are TGTGCCAGCAGCCCCGGGAGGAATGAAAAACTGTTTTTT. It yields the protein CASSPGRNEKLFF.

The rearrangement uses TRBV6-1 and TRBJ1-2; the match to TRBD1 covers 9 bases. Germline CDR1 is MNHNS and CDR2 is SASEGT. J gave up 8 bases and V 6 bases, and 10 bases lay outside the gene matches. CDR3 size: 14 residues. CDR3 DNA: TGTGCCAGCAGGAGGACAGGGGCGGTGGAGGGCTACACCTTC. Protein: CASRRTGAVEGYTF.

CDR3: CASSPLSGTDEQYF. CDR3 nucleotides: TGTGCCAGCTCACCACTCTCAGGGACCGACGAGCAGTACTTC. The chain joins TRBV18 to TRBJ2-7, with D possibly being TRBD1 or TRBD2 (5 bases each). This CDR3 has 14 residues. Per germline, CDR1 KGHSH and CDR2 LQKENI. V lost 1 base to trimming and J lost 5 bases, with 12 bases between them.

The CDR3 here is CASSLKGVAYEQYF. The DNA for the CDR3 is TGTGCCAGCAGTTTAAAGGGGGTCGCCTACGAGCAGTACTTC. V gene TRBV27 combines with J gene TRBJ2-7, with D possibly TRBD1 on 6 matching bases. CDR3 size: 14 residues. Germline values: CDR1 MNHEY, CDR2 SMNVEV (reference sequence). V was clipped by 2 bases and J by 2 bases, with 10 bases between them.

This chain uses TRBV6-5 with TRBJ2-2; 11 positions match TRBD2. This CDR3 is built from 14 residues. CDR1 is MNHEY and CDR2 is SVGAGI in the germline V gene. V dropped 6 bases and J dropped 6; count of bases not matched to a gene: 3. The DNA for the CDR3 is TGTGCCAGCAGGCTAGCGGGAGGTTCCGGGGAGCTGTTTTTT. As protein: CASRLAGGSGELFF.

This clone was counted a few times. The sample carries other DNA sequences with the same CDR3. V and J are TRBV4-3 and TRBJ1-2, with D unclear. Trimming cost V 0 bases and J 2 bases, with 4 bases left between them. Germline V gives CDR1 LGHNA, CDR2 YSLEER. There are 13 residues in the CDR3. The CDR3 bases are TGCGCCAGCAGCCAAGACCCCAACTATGGCTACACCTTC. It translates to CASSQDPNYGYTF.

This clone was observed a single time. V is TRBV28 and J is TRBJ2-7; no definite D call. V lost 2 bases, J lost 4 bases, and 9 bases lay in between. CDR1 is MDHEN, CDR2 SYDVKM, per germline. This CDR3 has 13 residues. CDR3 DNA sequence: TGTGCCAGCAGTTTAACCCTGCGATACGAGCAGTACTTC. Translating gives CASSLTLRYEQYF.

This sequence joins TRBV7-2 and TRBJ2-1; a possible D gene is TRBD2 (6 bases). Germline assignment: CDR1 SGHTA and CDR2 FQGNSA. This CDR3 spans 14 amino acids. V was shortened by 0 bases and J by 6 bases, with 9 bases between the two germline ends. CDR3 loop: CASSLALAPNEQFF. The CDR3 DNA sequence: TGTGCCAGCAGCTTAGCGCTAGCGCCCAATGAGCAGTTCTTC.

The chain carries TRBV18 and TRBJ2-1; perhaps D is TRBD1 or TRBD2 (6 bases each). The CDR3 sequence is 14 residues long. V lost 6 bases and J lost 2, with 11 bases in between. CDR1 is KGHSH and CDR2 is LQKENI in the germline V gene. As DNA, the CDR3 is TGTGCCAGCTCTCCGGGGGCCCCCTACAATGAGCAGTTCTTC. This gives the protein CASSPGAPYNEQFF.

This chain links TRBV4-2 with TRBJ2-1; 11 nucleotides line up with TRBD2. Trimming removed 7 bases from V and 1 base from J; junction bases left unmatched: 6. The length of the CDR3 is 16 residues. CDR1 is LGHNA, CDR2 YNFKEQ, per germline. The CDR3 DNA follows: TGTGCCAGCACCCGAACTAGCGGGGGTTCCTACAATGAGCAGTTCTTC. Translating gives CASTRTSGGSYNEQFF.

V usage is TRBV10-3 and J usage is TRBJ1-1; D ambiguous. CDR1 ENHRY and CDR2 SYGVKD come from the germline V gene. The CDR3 is made up of 13 amino acids. V lost 10 bases and J lost 5, with 17 bases in between. For the CDR3, the DNA is TGTGCCACCTTGGTGGGGTCGGGGACTGAAGCTTTCTTT. It specifies CATLVGSGTEAFF.

The V gene is TRBV10-1, the J gene TRBJ2-1; 9 nucleotides line up with TRBD2. Germline values: CDR1 WNHNN, CDR2 SYGVQD (reference sequence). V shed 6 bases and J 6 bases; nucleotides not matched to a gene: 6. CDR3 length: 14 residues. CDR3 sequence reads: CASSLTSGANEQFF. DNA of the CDR3: TGCGCCAGCAGCCTGACTAGCGGCGCCAATGAGCAGTTCTTC.

The chain has TRBV30 and TRBJ2-2, with TRBD1 as a possible D gene (6 bases). Germline lookup yields CDR1 GTSNPN and CDR2 SVGIG (reference sequence). V was pared by 6 bases and J by 3 bases, with 11 bases between. The CDR3 is made up of 13 amino acids. As DNA, the CDR3 is TGTGCCTGCGACAGGACGTACACCGGGGAGCTGTTTTTT. The encoded protein is CACDRTYTGELFF.

This clone was recorded once. The chain is built from TRBV7-2 and TRBJ2-7; D assignment may be TRBD1 or TRBD2 (6 bases each). V lost 5 bases to trimming and J lost 0 bases, with 14 bases between them. The CDR3 covers 15 residues. Germline-derived CDR1 and CDR2 are SGHTA and FQGNSA. In DNA form, the CDR3 reads TGTGCCAGCAGCGTGGGAGGAGGGGGCTCCTACGAGCAGTACTTC. Translating gives CASSVGGGGSYEQYF.

V is TRBV25-1 and J is TRBJ2-3; TRBD2 matches 9 bases. The CDR3 is 16 amino acids. Per the germline V gene, CDR1 is MGHDK and CDR2 is SYGVNS. V lost 5 bases, J lost 5 bases, and 11 bases stayed unmatched. CDR3 sequence: CASSSGGSGSGDTQYF. The CDR3 DNA reads TGTGCCAGCAGTTCAGGGGGTAGCGGGAGTGGAGATACGCAGTATTTT.

The V and J genes are TRBV4-1 and TRBJ1-2, with 8 bases lining up with TRBD1. V gave up 1 base and J gave up 4 bases; unmatched junction bases: 14. This CDR3 spans 18 amino acids. Germline CDR1 and CDR2: MGHRA and YSYEKL. The chain's CDR3 is CASSQGGTGRMPRYGYTF. CDR3 sequence (DNA): TGCGCCAGCAGCCAAGGGGGGACAGGACGAATGCCGCGCTATGGCTACACCTTC.

V usage is TRBV10-3 and J usage is TRBJ2-5, with TRBD2 matching over 12 bases. The CDR3 runs 16 residues. The germline CDR1 and CDR2 sequences are ENHRY and SYGVKD. After removal of 6 bases from V and 0 bases from J, the junction contained 5 bases not matched to a gene. CDR3 sequence (DNA): TGTGCCATCAGGCCTAGCGGGGGGGAGTACCAAGAGACCCAGTACTTC. Its protein is CAIRPSGGEYQETQYF.

This chain links TRBV19 with TRBJ2-7, with D unclear. V gave up 1 base and J gave up 6 bases, with 19 bases separating them. Looked up from germline, CDR1 is LNHDA and CDR2 is SQIVND (reference sequence). The CDR3 is 16 amino acids. CDR3: CASSIGQAASRSEQYF. The CDR3 DNA is TGTGCCAGTAGTATAGGCCAGGCAGCAAGCCGAAGCGAGCAGTACTTC. The whole variable domain, filled in from reference TRBV19 and TRBJ2-7, reads DGGITQSPKYLFRKEGQNVTLSCEQNLNHDAMYWYRQDPGQGLRLIYYSQIVNDFQKGDIAEGYSVSREKKESFPLTVTSAQKNPTAFYLCASSIGQAASRSEQYFGPGTRLTVT.

This chain joins TRBV6-1 and TRBJ2-1, with TRBD2 matching over 7 bases. Germline V gives CDR1 MNHNS, CDR2 SASEGT. CDR3 length equals 16 residues. With 2 bases clipped from V and 4 bases from J, the junction kept 8 bases outside the gene matches. The CDR3 sequence is CASSELEAGRYNEQFF. DNA for the CDR3: TGTGCCAGCAGTGAATTGGAAGCGGGGAGATACAATGAGCAGTTCTTC.

The rearrangement uses TRBV6-1 and TRBJ1-5; D might be TRBD1 (6 bases). The V and J ends lost 8 bases and 4 bases respectively, with 18 bases between them. Looked up from germline, CDR1 is MNHNS and CDR2 is SASEGT. CDR3 size: 15 residues. CDR3 amino acids: CASLDGQTPNQPQHF. For the CDR3, the DNA is TGTGCCAGCTTGGATGGACAGACTCCAAATCAGCCCCAGCATTTT.

This clone was seen a single time. V is TRBV12-5 and J is TRBJ1-5; D gene uncertain. The CDR3 spans 13 residues. Trimming removed 2 bases at V and 6 bases at J, with 8 bases between. CDR1 is LGHNT, CDR2 FRNRAP, per germline. The CDR3 DNA follows: TGTGCTAGTGGTTTGTTAGGTTCTCAGCCCCAGCATTTT. Translated: CASGLLGSQPQHF.